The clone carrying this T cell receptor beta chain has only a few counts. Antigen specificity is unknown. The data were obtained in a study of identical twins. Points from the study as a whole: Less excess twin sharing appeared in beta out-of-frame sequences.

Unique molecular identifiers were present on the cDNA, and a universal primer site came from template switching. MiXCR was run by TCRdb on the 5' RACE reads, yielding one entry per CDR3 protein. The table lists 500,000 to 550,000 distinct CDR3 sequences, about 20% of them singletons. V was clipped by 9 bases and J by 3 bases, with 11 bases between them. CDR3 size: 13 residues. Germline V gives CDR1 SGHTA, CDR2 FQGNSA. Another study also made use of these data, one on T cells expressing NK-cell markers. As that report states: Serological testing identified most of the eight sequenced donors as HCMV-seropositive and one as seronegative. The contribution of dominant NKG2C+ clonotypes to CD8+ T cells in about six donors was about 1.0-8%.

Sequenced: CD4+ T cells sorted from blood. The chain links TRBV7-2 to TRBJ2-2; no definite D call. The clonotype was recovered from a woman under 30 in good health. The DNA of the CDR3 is TGTGCCAGTACCGTGAGGTACACCGGGGAGCTGTTTTTT. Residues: CASTVRYTGELFF.